This is a list of T cell receptor beta chains from one sample in a study of T cells in Graves' hyperthyroidism and ophthalmopathy. TCRdb fed the multiplex PCR reads into MiXCR, producing one record per CDR3 protein. The data show hundreds of thousands of distinct CDR3 sequences, under 20% seen once. Sequencing was carried out using blood. Receptors originate from a young woman with Graves' hyperthyroidism. The CDR3 runs from the conserved cysteine through the conserved F or W. Fields, in order: V gene, clone size, J gene, D gene, CDR3 protein, CDR3 DNA. The D gene is left open where the match is weak. Size is omitted from some rows. Given values are once, few, many or a class for expanded clones.

v_gene: TRBV25-1
abundance: many
j_gene: TRBJ1-1
d_gene: TRBD1
CDR3aa: CASSGLGQGRAEAFF
CDR3nt: TGTGCCAGCAGTGGCCTAGGACAGGGTCGCGCTGAAGCTTTCTTT

v_gene: TRBV18
abundance: few
j_gene: TRBJ1-1
d_gene: NA
CDR3aa: CASSPPLGQATEAFF
CDR3nt: TGTGCCAGCTCACCTCCCCTTGGGCAGGCGACTGAAGCTTTCTTT

v_gene: TRBV27
abundance: many
j_gene: TRBJ2-7
d_gene: TRBD2
CDR3aa: CASRPGGAEEQYF
CDR3nt: TGTGCCAGCAGGCCCGGGGGGGCGGAAGAGCAGTACTTC

v_gene: TRBV6-5
abundance: many
j_gene: TRBJ1-2
d_gene: NA
CDR3aa: CASSYSRNSNYGYTF
CDR3nt: TGTGCCAGCAGTTACTCGAGGAATTCTAACTATGGCTACACCTTC

v_gene: TRBV6-4
abundance: few
j_gene: TRBJ1-6
d_gene: NA
CDR3aa: CASRTTLYRGASYNSPLHF
CDR3nt: TGTGCCAGCAGGACGACCTTATACCGGGGGGCCTCCTATAATTCACCCCTCCACTTT

v_gene: TRBV12-3/TRBV12-4
abundance: NA
j_gene: TRBJ2-6
d_gene: NA
CDR3aa: CASSLSAGANVLTF
CDR3nt: TGTGCCAGCAGCCTCTCGGCTGGGGCCAACGTCCTGACTTTC

v_gene: TRBV14
abundance: many
j_gene: TRBJ1-1
d_gene: NA
CDR3aa: CASSQELITEAFF
CDR3nt: TGTGCCAGCAGCCAAGAGCTGATCACTGAAGCTTTCTTT

v_gene: TRBV11-2
abundance: many
j_gene: TRBJ1-2
d_gene: NA
CDR3aa: CASRPEGGGGRGYTF
CDR3nt: TGTGCCAGCAGACCCGAAGGTGGCGGGGGCCGTGGCTACACCTTC

v_gene: TRBV20-1
abundance: many
j_gene: TRBJ2-7
d_gene: NA
CDR3aa: CSARAYIDDEQYF
CDR3nt: TGCAGTGCTAGAGCCTACATAGACGACGAGCAGTACTTC

v_gene: TRBV24-1
abundance: many
j_gene: TRBJ2-2
d_gene: NA
CDR3aa: CATGGRIRDSTQHGELFF
CDR3nt: TGTGCCACCGGAGGTAGGATCCGGGACTCGACCCAACACGGGGAGCTGTTTTTT

v_gene: TRBV29-1
abundance: many
j_gene: TRBJ1-1
d_gene: TRBD1
CDR3aa: CSDGTGETEAFF
CDR3nt: TGCAGCGACGGGACAGGGGAGACTGAAGCTTTCTTT

v_gene: TRBV18
abundance: many
j_gene: TRBJ1-2
d_gene: NA
CDR3aa: CASSPEEMYGYTF
CDR3nt: TGTGCCAGCTCACCAGAGGAGATGTATGGCTACACCTTC

v_gene: TRBV12-3/TRBV12-4
abundance: NA
j_gene: TRBJ1-2
d_gene: TRBD1
CDR3aa: CASSWTGINTF
CDR3nt: TGTGCCAGCAGTTGGACAGGGATAAACACCTTC

v_gene: TRBV18
abundance: many
j_gene: TRBJ2-7
d_gene: NA
CDR3aa: CASSPPGRPYEQYF
CDR3nt: TGTGCCAGCTCACCCCCGGGTCGCCCCTACGAGCAGTACTTC

v_gene: TRBV11-2
abundance: NA
j_gene: TRBJ2-7
d_gene: TRBD1
CDR3aa: CASSRNRDSPYEQYF
CDR3nt: TGTGCCAGCAGCCGCAACCGGGACAGTCCCTACGAGCAATACTTC

v_gene: TRBV5-1
abundance: few
j_gene: TRBJ1-2
d_gene: NA
CDR3aa: CASSFSTGNGYTF
CDR3nt: TGCGCCAGCAGCTTTTCAACAGGGAATGGCTACACCTTC

v_gene: TRBV30
abundance: many
j_gene: TRBJ1-2
d_gene: NA
CDR3aa: CAWIVDRLYGYTF
CDR3nt: TGTGCCTGGATCGTTGACAGGCTCTATGGCTACACCTTC

v_gene: TRBV10-1
abundance: many
j_gene: TRBJ1-1
d_gene: TRBD1
CDR3aa: CASSGGQANTEAFF
CDR3nt: TGCGCCAGCAGCGGCGGACAGGCGAACACTGAAGCTTTCTTT

v_gene: TRBV4-1
abundance: few
j_gene: TRBJ1-3
d_gene: NA
CDR3aa: CASSQDHRSSGNTIYF
CDR3nt: TGCGCCAGCAGCCAAGATCACAGAAGCTCTGGAAACACCATATATTTT

v_gene: TRBV7-3
abundance: many
j_gene: TRBJ2-2
d_gene: NA
CDR3aa: CASSLGSQANTGELFF
CDR3nt: TGTGCCAGCAGCCTAGGAAGCCAAGCGAACACCGGGGAGCTGTTTTTT

v_gene: TRBV20-1
abundance: many
j_gene: TRBJ2-7
d_gene: TRBD1
CDR3aa: CSASGQGDFYEQYF
CDR3nt: TGCAGTGCTAGCGGTCAGGGGGATTTTTACGAGCAGTACTTC

v_gene: TRBV18
abundance: NA
j_gene: TRBJ1-5
d_gene: NA
CDR3aa: CASSPRSLTNQPQHF
CDR3nt: TGTGCCAGCTCACCACGGAGTTTGACAAATCAGCCCCAGCATTTT

v_gene: TRBV28
abundance: many
j_gene: TRBJ1-5
d_gene: TRBD1
CDR3aa: CASSPTGERSNQPQHF
CDR3nt: TGTGCCAGCAGTCCCACAGGGGAGAGGAGCAATCAGCCCCAGCATTTT

v_gene: TRBV5-1
abundance: many
j_gene: TRBJ2-5
d_gene: NA
CDR3aa: CASSLALGDLGETQYF
CDR3nt: TGCGCCAGCAGCTTGGCTCTCGGGGATTTAGGAGAGACCCAGTACTTC

v_gene: TRBV2
abundance: many
j_gene: TRBJ2-7
d_gene: NA
CDR3aa: CASSTPPYSGSYEQYF
CDR3nt: TGTGCCAGCAGCACACCTCCCTACTCCGGCTCCTACGAGCAGTACTTC

v_gene: TRBV2
abundance: NA
j_gene: TRBJ2-7
d_gene: TRBD1
CDR3aa: CASREHRGSSYEQYF
CDR3nt: TGTGCCAGCAGGGAGCACAGGGGTAGCTCCTACGAGCAGTACTTC

v_gene: TRBV30
abundance: many
j_gene: TRBJ1-1
d_gene: NA
CDR3aa: CAWADAGLKAFF
CDR3nt: TGTGCCTGGGCGGATGCAGGGCTTAAAGCTTTCTTT

v_gene: TRBV15
abundance: many
j_gene: TRBJ1-1
d_gene: NA
CDR3aa: CATSRVQRGGTEAFF
CDR3nt: TGTGCCACCAGCAGAGTACAGAGAGGCGGCACTGAAGCTTTCTTT

v_gene: TRBV28
abundance: many
j_gene: TRBJ1-5
d_gene: NA
CDR3aa: CATDTGTRNQPQHF
CDR3nt: TGTGCCACAGACACCGGGACACGCAATCAGCCCCAGCATTTT

v_gene: TRBV10-3
abundance: many
j_gene: TRBJ1-2
d_gene: NA
CDR3aa: CAIIDNPNYGYTF
CDR3nt: TGTGCCATCATCGACAACCCTAACTATGGCTACACCTTC

v_gene: TRBV5-6
abundance: few
j_gene: TRBJ1-2
d_gene: TRBD1
CDR3aa: CASSWGPGGSYGSTF
CDR3nt: TGTGCCAGCAGCTGGGGGCCAGGGGGCAGCTATGGCTCCACCTTC

v_gene: TRBV12-3/TRBV12-4
abundance: many
j_gene: TRBJ1-1
d_gene: TRBD1
CDR3aa: CASQTGDTEAFF
CDR3nt: TGTGCCAGCCAGACAGGGGACACTGAAGCTTTCTTT

v_gene: TRBV5-1
abundance: once
j_gene: TRBJ1-1
d_gene: TRBD1
CDR3aa: CASSLTGGTTEALF
CDR3nt: TGCGCCAGCAGCTTGACAGGGGGAACCACTGAAGCTCTCTTT

v_gene: TRBV5-1
abundance: few
j_gene: TRBJ2-2
d_gene: NA
CDR3aa: CASSLTRGNTGELFF
CDR3nt: TGCGCCAGCAGCTTAACCAGGGGAAACACCGGGGAGCTGTTTTTT

v_gene: TRBV14
abundance: many
j_gene: TRBJ1-1
d_gene: TRBD1
CDR3aa: CASSHDRGQGEAFF
CDR3nt: TGTGCCAGCAGCCACGACAGGGGGCAGGGTGAAGCTTTCTTT

v_gene: TRBV2
abundance: many
j_gene: TRBJ1-5
d_gene: NA
CDR3aa: CASSAPGSNNQPQHF
CDR3nt: TGTGCCAGCAGTGCTCCGGGGTCCAACAATCAGCCCCAGCATTTT

v_gene: TRBV24-1
abundance: many
j_gene: TRBJ2-2
d_gene: NA
CDR3aa: CATSDLGGAPGELFF
CDR3nt: TGTGCCACCAGTGATTTGGGGGGCGCGCCCGGGGAGCTGTTTTTT

v_gene: TRBV6-5
abundance: many
j_gene: TRBJ1-2
d_gene: TRBD1
CDR3aa: CASISGQGHGYTF
CDR3nt: TGTGCCAGCATTTCGGGACAGGGGCATGGCTACACCTTC

v_gene: TRBV30
abundance: many
j_gene: TRBJ1-2
d_gene: NA
CDR3aa: CAWSWGAPYGYTF
CDR3nt: TGTGCCTGGAGTTGGGGAGCCCCCTATGGCTACACCTTC

v_gene: TRBV27
abundance: NA
j_gene: TRBJ2-5
d_gene: NA
CDR3aa: CASSSLWGQETQYF
CDR3nt: TGTGCCAGCAGTTCCCTATGGGGACAAGAGACCCAGTACTTC

v_gene: TRBV24-1
abundance: many
j_gene: TRBJ1-2
d_gene: TRBD1
CDR3aa: CATSEGDRNNYGYTF
CDR3nt: TGTGCCACCAGTGAAGGGGACAGGAATAACTATGGCTACACCTTC